This entry lists 10 T cell receptor beta chains sequenced from one sample in a study of blood T cells in healthy people across ages. The second PCR ran about 6 to 12 cycles with a sample-barcoded 5' primer and J-beta primers. TCRdb re-called the 5' RACE reads with MiXCR, one entry per CDR3 protein. The sample carries fewer than 700,000 distinct CDR3 sequences, under 55% recorded once. Sequences were obtained from blood. All receptors come from a man older than 75 in good health.

The chain joins TRBV3-1 to TRBJ1-2; D possibly corresponds to TRBD1 (5 bases). The CDR3 extends over 15 amino acids. With 4 bases removed from V and 0 bases from J, the gap between germline ends came to 12 bases. Germline CDR1 is LGHDT and CDR2 is YNNKEL (reference sequence). The DNA for the CDR3 is TGTGCCAGCAGCCCTTTGACAGCTACTAACTATGGCTACACCTTC. Its protein product is CASSPLTATNYGYTF.

This clonotype was detected only a few times. The chain recombines TRBV20-1 with TRBJ1-2; a weak D match, TRBD1 (5 bases). This CDR3 spans 14 amino acids. V gave up 0 bases and J gave up 7 bases, with 15 bases separating them. CDR1 and CDR2 from the germline V gene are DFQATT and SNEGSKA (reference sequence). CDR3 DNA sequence: TGCAGTGCTAGAGATTCGCGGGCGACAGCTGGCTACACCTTC. Residues: CSARDSRATAGYTF.

This rearrangement joins TRBV5-1 to TRBJ2-5; no definite D call. The CDR3 has 16 residues. Per germline, CDR1 SGHRS and CDR2 YFSETQ. Between the trimmed V and J ends, which lost 4 bases and 2 bases, there was a span of 18 bases. The CDR3 DNA follows: TGCGCCAGCAGCAGAGGTGGGCTGACGCCTCAAGAGACCCAGTACTTC. Its translation is CASSRGGLTPQETQYF.

This CDR3 reads CASSWGTNRGQFF. The CDR3 DNA is TGTGCCAGCAGCTGGGGGACTAACCGAGGGCAGTTCTTC. The chain recombines TRBV7-2 with TRBJ2-1, with TRBD2 matching 7 bases. The germline CDR1 and CDR2 sequences are SGHTA and FQGNSA. The CDR3 runs 13 residues. The V gene end was trimmed by 4 bases and the J gene end by 12 bases; junction bases not matched to a gene: 9.

The rearrangement links TRBV25-1 to TRBJ2-7, with D possibly being TRBD1 (6 bases). Germline V lookup: CDR1 MGHDK, CDR2 SYGVNS. The length of the CDR3 is 15 residues. V was shortened by 2 bases and J by 5 bases, with 16 bases between the two germline ends. CDR3 loop: CASSEHGTIGNEQYF. In nucleotides, the CDR3 is TGTGCCAGCAGTGAACATGGGACAATAGGGAACGAGCAGTACTTC.

The V call is TRBV7-9, the J call TRBJ1-2, with D hard to call. The ends were cut back, 0 bases at V and 7 bases at J, with 9 bases in the middle. The length of the CDR3 is 13 residues. Looked up from germline, CDR1 is SEHNR and CDR2 is FQNEAQ (reference sequence). CDR3 region: CASSLAGTAGYTF. CDR3 DNA sequence: TGTGCCAGCAGCTTAGCGGGCACAGCTGGCTACACCTTC.

This clonotype showed up just a few times. The chain uses TRBV27 and TRBJ1-1, with TRBD1 matching over 9 bases. Unmatched junction bases numbered 2, after V lost 6 bases and J lost 3 bases. Looked up from germline, CDR1 is MNHEY and CDR2 is SMNVEV (reference sequence). The CDR3 has 13 amino acids. As DNA, the CDR3 is TGTGCCAGCAGCTGGACAGGGGACACTGAAGCTTTCTTT. Translating it yields CASSWTGDTEAFF.

Remarks on this clonotype: The CDR3 does not close with the conserved phenylalanine or tryptophan, likely indicating a read error. The rearrangement uses TRBV10-3 and TRBJ1-2, with D possibly matching TRBD1 (6 bases). CDR1 and CDR2 from the germline V gene are ENHRY and SYGVKD. V was trimmed by 5 bases and J by 5 bases, leaving 15 bases between them. This CDR3 has 14 residues. The DNA of the CDR3 is TGTGCCATCAGTACAGGGATGGAGGGATATGGCTACACCATC. Translated: CAISTGMEGYGYTI.

The CDR3 region is CATSRTDRTDTQYF. The CDR3 DNA follows: TGTGCCACCAGTAGGACAGACCGCACAGATACGCAGTATTTT. The J gene is TRBJ2-3, the V gene TRBV24-1; a weak D match, TRBD1 (6 bases). CDR1 is KGHDR, CDR2 SFDVKD, per germline. Trimming pared 6 bases from V and 1 base from J, leaving 10 bases between. The CDR3 loop spans 14 amino acids.

V gene TRBV28 combines with J gene TRBJ2-1; 9 positions agree with TRBD2. With 3 bases clipped from V and 4 bases from J, the junction kept 7 bases outside the gene matches. CDR1 MDHEN and CDR2 SYDVKM come from the germline V gene. The CDR3 contains 16 residues. The CDR3 here is CASSFLSGRPYNEQFF. In nucleotides, the CDR3 is TGTGCCAGCAGTTTTCTCAGCGGGAGGCCTTACAATGAGCAGTTCTTC.